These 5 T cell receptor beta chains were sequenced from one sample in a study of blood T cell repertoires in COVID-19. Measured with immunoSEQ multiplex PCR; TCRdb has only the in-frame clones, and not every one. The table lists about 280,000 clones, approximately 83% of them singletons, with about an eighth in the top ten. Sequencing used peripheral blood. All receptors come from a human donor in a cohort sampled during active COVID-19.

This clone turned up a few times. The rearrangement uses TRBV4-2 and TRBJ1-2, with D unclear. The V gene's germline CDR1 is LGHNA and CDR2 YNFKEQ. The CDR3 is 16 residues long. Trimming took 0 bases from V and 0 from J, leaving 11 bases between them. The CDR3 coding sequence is TGTGCCAGCAGCCAAGAGGTGGCAACCCCTAACTATGGCTACACCTTC. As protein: CASSQEVATPNYGYTF.

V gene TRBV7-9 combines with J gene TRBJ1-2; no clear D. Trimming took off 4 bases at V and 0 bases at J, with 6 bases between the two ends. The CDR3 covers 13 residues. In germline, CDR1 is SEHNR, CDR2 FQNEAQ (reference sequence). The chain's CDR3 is CASSSGTNYGYTF. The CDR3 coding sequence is TGTGCCAGCAGCTCGGGGACTAACTATGGCTACACCTTC.

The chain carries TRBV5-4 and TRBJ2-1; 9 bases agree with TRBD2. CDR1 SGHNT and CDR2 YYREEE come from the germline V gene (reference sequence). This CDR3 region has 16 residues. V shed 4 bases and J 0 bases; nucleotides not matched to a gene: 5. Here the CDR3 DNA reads TGTGCCAGCAGCCCGGATAGCGGGAGCTCCTACAATGAGCAGTTCTTC. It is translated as CASSPDSGSSYNEQFF.

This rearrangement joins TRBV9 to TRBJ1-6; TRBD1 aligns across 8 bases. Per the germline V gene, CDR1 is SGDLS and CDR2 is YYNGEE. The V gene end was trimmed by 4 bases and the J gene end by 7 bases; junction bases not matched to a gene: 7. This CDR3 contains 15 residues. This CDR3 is CASSPVDRENSPLHF. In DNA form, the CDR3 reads TGTGCCAGCAGCCCAGTGGACAGGGAGAATTCACCCCTCCACTTT.

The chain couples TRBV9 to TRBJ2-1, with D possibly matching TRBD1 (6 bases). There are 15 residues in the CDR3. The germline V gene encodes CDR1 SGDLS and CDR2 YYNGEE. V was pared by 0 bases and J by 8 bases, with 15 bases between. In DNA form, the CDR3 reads TGTGCCAGCAGCGTAGGAGGGGGTGGGGTCTATGAGCAGTTCTTC. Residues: CASSVGGGGVYEQFF.